The clone carrying this T cell receptor (beta chain) was seen a handful of times. Some clones are missing from TCRdb's copy, which holds only in-frame ones; the method was immunoSEQ multiplex PCR. The table includes about 410,000 clones, roughly nine tenths detected once. The data are from a study of Ad26.COV2.S vaccination and SARS-CoV-2 variants. The overall study: Intramuscular Ad26.COV2.S doses were given once or twice, 56 days apart.

Treatment given: roughly 18 received Ad26.COV2.S at low or high dose, single or two shots; roughly 5 received placebo; per-sample allocation not given. Samples analyzed were those drawn on day 63 after the first vaccine or placebo injection. An Ad26 vector expressing Wuhan-strain SARS-CoV-2 spike constituted the vaccine. Trimming cost V 0 bases and J 2 bases, with 10 bases left between them. In germline, CDR1 is GTSNPN, CDR2 SVGIG (reference sequence). This CDR3 comprises 15 residues. The source is a person aged 18-60 years who received the Ad26.COV2.S COVID-19 vaccine or a placebo. This chain uses TRBV30 with TRBJ2-2; no clear D. The sample here was peripheral blood, taken in a trial of Ad26.COV2.S vaccine versus placebo. CDR3 coding DNA: TGTGCCTGGAGTGTACCTAGGACCAACACCGGGGAGCTGTTTTTT. Protein sequence: CAWSVPRTNTGELFF.